This T cell receptor beta chain was captured by sequencing in a study of T cells after yellow fever vaccination. Study in general: Preparing low-cell-number fractions relied on SMART-Seq v4 Ultra Low Input.

The CDR3 has 13 amino acids. In germline, CDR1 is SGHTA, CDR2 FQGNSA. V lost 5 bases to trimming and J lost 7 bases, with 11 bases between them. Overall study results and limits: Sorted memory subsets showed almost no vaccine-responding clonotypes on day 0.

TCRdb analysed the 5' RACE reads with MiXCR anew, one entry per CDR3 protein. The table lists approximately 12,000 distinct CDR3 sequences, roughly 4.6% of them singletons. Ten or more counts support this clonotype. The chain has TRBV7-2 and TRBJ1-4, with TRBD1 as a possible D gene (5 bases). This TCR came from a man aged 25-45 years who received the YFV17D yellow fever vaccine. Sequencing used PBMCs, either bulk or a sorted T-cell subset (CD4+, CD8+, memory, or dextramer-sorted; not recorded which), obtained 45 days after the yellow fever booster vaccination. CDR3 DNA sequence: TGTGCCAGCAGCATTAGGGACGGTGAAAAACTGTTTTTT. Its translation is CASSIRDGEKLFF.